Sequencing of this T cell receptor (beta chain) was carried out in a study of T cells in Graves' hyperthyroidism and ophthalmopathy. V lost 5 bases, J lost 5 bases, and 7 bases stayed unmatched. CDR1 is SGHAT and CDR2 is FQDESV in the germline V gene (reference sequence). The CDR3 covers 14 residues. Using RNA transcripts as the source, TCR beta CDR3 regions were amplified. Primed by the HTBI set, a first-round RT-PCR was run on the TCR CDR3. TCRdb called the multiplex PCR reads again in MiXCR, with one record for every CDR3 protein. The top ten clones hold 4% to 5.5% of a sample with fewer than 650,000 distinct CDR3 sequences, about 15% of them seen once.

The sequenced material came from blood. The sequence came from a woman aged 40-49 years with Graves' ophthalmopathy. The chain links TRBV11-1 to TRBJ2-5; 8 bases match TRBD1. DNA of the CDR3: TGTGCCAGCAGCCGGGACAGGATTGGCGAGACCCAGTACTTC. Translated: CASSRDRIGETQYF.